One and the same sample provided the 4 T cell receptor beta chains below, sequenced in a study of T-cell reconstitution after alpha-beta-depleted transplantation in children. During its preparation, the TCRbeta library received unique molecular identifiers. TCRdb re-called the PCR reads with MiXCR, one entry per CDR3 protein. This sample has over 150,000 distinct CDR3 sequences, with about 6.6% found just once. Sequencing was performed on PBMCs, taken before TCRalphabeta/CD19-depleted stem cell transplant. Source of these receptors: a boy younger than 10 with acute lymphoblastic leukemia, due to receive a stem cell transplant.

This clonotype was counted ten times or more. The chain has TRBV3-1 and TRBJ2-2; D is undetermined. CDR1 LGHDT and CDR2 YNNKEL come from the germline V gene (reference sequence). The CDR3 contains 15 residues. Trimming stripped 6 bases from V and 7 bases from J, with 18 bases between. CDR3 protein: CASSRSPTTFGELFF. The CDR3 DNA reads TGTGCCAGCAGTCGCTCCCCTACTACTTTCGGGGAGCTGTTTTTT.

Many counts were recorded for this clonotype. This sequence joins TRBV5-1 and TRBJ2-1, with TRBD1 identical over 7 bases. Per the germline V gene, CDR1 is SGHRS and CDR2 is YFSETQ. The length of the CDR3 is 16 residues. With V trimmed by 4 bases and J by 5 bases, 12 bases remained unmatched. The CDR3 coding sequence is TGCGCCAGCAGCCCGCGGCCCGGGACAGCCGACAATGAGCAGTTCTTC. Its translation: CASSPRPGTADNEQFF.

This clonotype appeared many times. V usage is TRBV5-1 and J usage is TRBJ1-1, with D possibly being TRBD1 (5 bases). The ends were cut back, 0 bases at V and 0 bases at J, with 9 bases in the middle. Germline V lookup: CDR1 SGHRS, CDR2 YFSETQ. This CDR3 region has 15 residues. CDR3 bases: TGCGCCAGCAGCTTGGCGGCAGGGATGAACACTGAAGCTTTCTTT. Translated: CASSLAAGMNTEAFF.

The chain carries TRBV6-1 and TRBJ1-5; D perhaps matches TRBD1 (6 bases). The CDR3 loop spans 17 amino acids. Trimming pared 2 bases from V and 1 base from J, leaving 15 bases between. Per germline, CDR1 MNHNS and CDR2 SASEGT. The CDR3 nucleotides read TGTGCCAGCAGTGAATGGGGAACAGGGTACAGCAATCAGCCCCAGCATTTT. This translates into CASSEWGTGYSNQPQHF.